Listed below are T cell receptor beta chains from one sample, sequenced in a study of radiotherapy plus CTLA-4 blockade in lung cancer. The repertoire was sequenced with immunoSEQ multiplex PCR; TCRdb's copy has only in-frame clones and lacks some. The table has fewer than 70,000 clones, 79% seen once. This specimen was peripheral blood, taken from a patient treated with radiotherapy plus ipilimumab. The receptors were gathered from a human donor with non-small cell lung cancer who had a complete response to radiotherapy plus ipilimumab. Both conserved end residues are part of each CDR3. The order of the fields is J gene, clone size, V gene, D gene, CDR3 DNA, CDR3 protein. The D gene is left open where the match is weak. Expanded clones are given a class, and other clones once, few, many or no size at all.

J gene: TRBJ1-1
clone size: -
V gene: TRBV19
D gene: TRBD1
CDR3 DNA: TGTGCCAGTATCAGACAGGGGCTTGGGGACACTGAAGCTTTCTTT
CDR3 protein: CASIRQGLGDTEAFF

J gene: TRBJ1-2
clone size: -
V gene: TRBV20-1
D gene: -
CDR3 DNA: TGCAGCGTGACAGGCAACTATGGCTACACCTTC
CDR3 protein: CSVTGNYGYTF

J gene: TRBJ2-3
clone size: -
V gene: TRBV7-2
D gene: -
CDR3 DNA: TGTGCCAGCATCCGATCTAGCGACCGGACAGATACGCAGTATTTT
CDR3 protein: CASIRSSDRTDTQYF

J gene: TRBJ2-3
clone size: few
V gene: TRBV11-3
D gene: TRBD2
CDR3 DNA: TGTGCCAGCAGCTTAATAGCGGGAGGACGCACAGATACGCAGTATTTT
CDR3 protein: CASSLIAGGRTDTQYF

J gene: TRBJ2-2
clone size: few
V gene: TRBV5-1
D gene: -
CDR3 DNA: TGCGCCAGCAACACCGGGACACTCTCCGGGGAGCTGTTTTTT
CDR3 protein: CASNTGTLSGELFF

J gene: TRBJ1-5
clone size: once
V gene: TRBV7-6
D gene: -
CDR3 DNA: TGTGCCAGCAGCTTAAACGAGATGGGTCCCCAGCATTTT
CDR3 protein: CASSLNEMGPQHF

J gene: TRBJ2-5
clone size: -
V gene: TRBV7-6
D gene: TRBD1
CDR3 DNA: TGTGCCACGGGACAGCCGTACCAAGAGACCCAGTACTTC
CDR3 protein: CATGQPYQETQYF

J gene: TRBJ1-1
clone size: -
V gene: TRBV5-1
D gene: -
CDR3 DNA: TGCGCCAGCAGCCCGGACGGAAACGTGAACACTGAAGCTTTCTTT
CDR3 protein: CASSPDGNVNTEAFF

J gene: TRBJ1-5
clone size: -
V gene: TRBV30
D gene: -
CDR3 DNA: TGTGCCTGGAGGCCCAGAGGGATTAGCAATCAGCCCCAGCATTTT
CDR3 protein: CAWRPRGISNQPQHF

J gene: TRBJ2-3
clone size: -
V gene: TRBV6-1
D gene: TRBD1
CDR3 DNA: TGTGCCAGCAGCGCCGGACAGGGAGATACGCAGTATTTT
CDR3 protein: CASSAGQGDTQYF

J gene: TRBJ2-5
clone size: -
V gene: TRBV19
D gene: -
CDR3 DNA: TGTGCCAGTAGTATAATAGGGCCTCGTCGAGGGCGGCTAGAAGAGACCCAGTACTTC
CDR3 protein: CASSIIGPRRGRLEETQYF

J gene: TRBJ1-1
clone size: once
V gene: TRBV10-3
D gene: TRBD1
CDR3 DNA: TGTGCCATCAGCTCGACAGGGGACACTGAAGCTTTCTTT
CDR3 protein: CAISSTGDTEAFF

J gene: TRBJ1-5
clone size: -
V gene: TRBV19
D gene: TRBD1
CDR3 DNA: TGTGCCAGTAGTATAGAGCAGGGGGGAAGGAACAATCAGCCCCAGCATTTT
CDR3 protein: CASSIEQGGRNNQPQHF

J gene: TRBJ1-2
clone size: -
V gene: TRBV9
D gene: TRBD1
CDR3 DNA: TGTGCCAGCAGCACCTGGACAGGGGGGTTAACCAACTATGGCTACACCTTC
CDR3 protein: CASSTWTGGLTNYGYTF

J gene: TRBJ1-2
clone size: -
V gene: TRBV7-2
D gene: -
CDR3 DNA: TGTGCCAGCAGCTTAGGCAGAACCTATGGCTACACCTTC
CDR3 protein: CASSLGRTYGYTF

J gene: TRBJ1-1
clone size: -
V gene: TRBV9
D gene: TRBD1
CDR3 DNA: TGTGCCAGCAGCGGAAACAGGGGGCCGAAAACTGAAGCTTTCTTT
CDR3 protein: CASSGNRGPKTEAFF

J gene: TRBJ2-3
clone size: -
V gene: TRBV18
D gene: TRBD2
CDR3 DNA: TGTGCCAGCTCGGGGACTAGCGGGGCCCGGGATACGCAGTATTTT
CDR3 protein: CASSGTSGARDTQYF

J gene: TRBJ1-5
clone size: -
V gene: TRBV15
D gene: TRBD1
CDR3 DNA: TGTGCCACCAGCAGCAGGGGGAGAGATCAGCCCCAGCATTTT
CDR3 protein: CATSSRGRDQPQHF

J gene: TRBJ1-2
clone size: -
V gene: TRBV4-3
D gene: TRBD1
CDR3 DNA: TGCGCCAGCAGCCAAGATATGGCAGGGGGCGTCAACTATGGCTACACCTTC
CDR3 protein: CASSQDMAGGVNYGYTF

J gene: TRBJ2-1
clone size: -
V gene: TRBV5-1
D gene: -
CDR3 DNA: TGCGCCAGCAGCCCTGCGAAGGGTACGAATGAGCAGTTCTTC
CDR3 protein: CASSPAKGTNEQFF

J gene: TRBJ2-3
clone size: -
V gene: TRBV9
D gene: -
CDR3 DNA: TGTGCCAGCAGCGTAGAAGACGGAAGCACAGATACGCAGTATTTT
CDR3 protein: CASSVEDGSTDTQYF

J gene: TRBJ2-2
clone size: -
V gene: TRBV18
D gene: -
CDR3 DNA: TGTGCCAGCTCACCACCGAACTACGTCCCCGGGGAGCTGTTTTTT
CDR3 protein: CASSPPNYVPGELFF

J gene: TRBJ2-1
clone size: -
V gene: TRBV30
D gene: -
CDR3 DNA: TGTGCCTGGGAGCTTCTTCGATCCTCCTACAATGAGCAGTTCTTC
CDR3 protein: CAWELLRSSYNEQFF

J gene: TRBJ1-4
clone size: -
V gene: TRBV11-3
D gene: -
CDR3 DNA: TGTGCCAGCAGTTTTTCCGGGCCCAATGAAAAACTGTTTTTT
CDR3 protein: CASSFSGPNEKLFF

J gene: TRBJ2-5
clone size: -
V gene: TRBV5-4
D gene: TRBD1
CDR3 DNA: TGTGCCAGCAGCTCCTCCTCGGCAGGGGGCGAAGAGACCCAGTACTTC
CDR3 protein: CASSSSSAGGEETQYF

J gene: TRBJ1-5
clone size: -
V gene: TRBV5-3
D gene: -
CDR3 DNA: TGTGCCAGAAGCTTGGATCAAGGCAATCAGCCCCAGCATTTT
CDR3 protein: CARSLDQGNQPQHF

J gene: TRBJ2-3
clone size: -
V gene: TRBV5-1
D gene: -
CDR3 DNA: TGCGCCAGCAGCCCCCTCGGGGGATTCACAGATACGCAGTATTTT
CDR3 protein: CASSPLGGFTDTQYF

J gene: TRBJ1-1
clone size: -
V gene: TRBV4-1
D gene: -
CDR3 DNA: TGCGCCAGCAGCCAATTGCCAGTTGGCACTGAAGCTTTCTTT
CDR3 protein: CASSQLPVGTEAFF

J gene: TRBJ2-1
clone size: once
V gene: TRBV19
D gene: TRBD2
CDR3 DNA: TGTGCCAGTAGTATTGGGCGGGCGGTAGCGGGGGCAAACAATGAGCAGTTCTTC
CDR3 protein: CASSIGRAVAGANNEQFF

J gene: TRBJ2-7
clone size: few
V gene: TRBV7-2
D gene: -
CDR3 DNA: TGTGCCAGCAGCTTAGAGTGGACCGCGGAGCAGTACTTC
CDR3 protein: CASSLEWTAEQYF

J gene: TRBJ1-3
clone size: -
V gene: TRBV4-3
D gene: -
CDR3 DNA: TGCGCCAGCAGCCAAGAAAGCGGACTTACTGGAAACACCATATATTTT
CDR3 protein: CASSQESGLTGNTIYF

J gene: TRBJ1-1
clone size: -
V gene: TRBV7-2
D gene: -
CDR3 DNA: TGTGCCAGCAGCATCGGGACTGAAGCTTTCTTT
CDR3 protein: CASSIGTEAFF

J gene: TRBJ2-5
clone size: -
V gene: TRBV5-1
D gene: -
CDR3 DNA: TGCGCCAGCAGGGATCAAGAGACCCAGTACTTC
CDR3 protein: CASRDQETQYF

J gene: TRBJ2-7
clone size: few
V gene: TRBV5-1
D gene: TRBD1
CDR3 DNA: TGCGCCAGCAGCTCAGGACAGGGATCCCCCTACGAGCAGTACTTC
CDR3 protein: CASSSGQGSPYEQYF

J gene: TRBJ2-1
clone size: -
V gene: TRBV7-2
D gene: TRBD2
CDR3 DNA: TGTGCCAGCAGCTTAAGGTGGGCTAGCGGGAGCTCCTACAATGAGCAGTTCTTC
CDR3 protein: CASSLRWASGSSYNEQFF

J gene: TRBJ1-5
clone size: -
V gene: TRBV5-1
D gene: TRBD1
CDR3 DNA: TGCGCCAGCAGCTTGGAGCCAGGGGGCGATCAGCCCCAGCATTTT
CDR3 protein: CASSLEPGGDQPQHF

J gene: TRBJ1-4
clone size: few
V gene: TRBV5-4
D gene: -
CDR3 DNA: TGTGCCAGCAGCTTGGGCGGGTTTAATGAAAAACTGTTTTTT
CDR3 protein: CASSLGGFNEKLFF

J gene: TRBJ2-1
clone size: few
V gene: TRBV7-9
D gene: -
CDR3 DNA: TGTGCCAGCAGCTTGTCCGCGGGACAGCGACGATACATCTACAATGAGCAGTTCTTC
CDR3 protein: CASSLSAGQRRYIYNEQFF

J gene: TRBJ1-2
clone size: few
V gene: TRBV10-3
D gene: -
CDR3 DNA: TGTGCCATCGGCGACCAGGGTCTTAACTATGGCTACACCTTC
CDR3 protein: CAIGDQGLNYGYTF

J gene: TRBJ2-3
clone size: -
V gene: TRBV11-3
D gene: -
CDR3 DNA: TGTGCCAGCAAAGAGGGTCGTACGCAGTATTTT
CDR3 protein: CASKEGRTQYF

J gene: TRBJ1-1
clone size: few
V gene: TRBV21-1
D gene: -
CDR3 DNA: TGTGCCAGCAGCAACGGGACAGTCACTGAAGCTTTCTTT
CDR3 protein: CASSNGTVTEAFF

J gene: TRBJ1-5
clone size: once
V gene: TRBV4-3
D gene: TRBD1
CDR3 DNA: TGCGCCAGCAGCCAAGACCGAAAGGGGGCTTGGGATCAGCCCCAGCATTTT
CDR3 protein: CASSQDRKGAWDQPQHF

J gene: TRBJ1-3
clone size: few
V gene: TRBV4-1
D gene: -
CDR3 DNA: TGCGCCAGCAACCTGGGGGCCGGTCCTGGAAACACCATATATTTT
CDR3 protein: CASNLGAGPGNTIYF

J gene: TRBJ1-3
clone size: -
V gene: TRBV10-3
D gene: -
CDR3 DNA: TGTGCCATCAGTGAGCCATCGTCGGGGACGAACACCATATATTTT
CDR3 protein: CAISEPSSGTNTIYF

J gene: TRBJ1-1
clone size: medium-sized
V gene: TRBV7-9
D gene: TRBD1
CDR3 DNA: TGTGCCAGCAGCTCCAGACAGGGTTTGGGAGCTTTCTTT
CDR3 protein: CASSSRQGLGAFF

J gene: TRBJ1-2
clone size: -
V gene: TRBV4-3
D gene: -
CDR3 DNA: TGCGCCAGCAGCCAAGAGAGGGGCTTGGACTACACCTTC
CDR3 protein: CASSQERGLDYTF

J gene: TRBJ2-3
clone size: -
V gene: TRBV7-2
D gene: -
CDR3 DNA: TGTGCCAGCAGCCCGGGACCTCAAGGGGATACGCAGTATTTT
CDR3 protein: CASSPGPQGDTQYF

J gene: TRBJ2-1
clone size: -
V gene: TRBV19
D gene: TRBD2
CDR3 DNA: TGTGCCAGCAAGGAGCTGCGACTAGCGGGGAACAATGAGCAGTTCTTC
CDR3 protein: CASKELRLAGNNEQFF

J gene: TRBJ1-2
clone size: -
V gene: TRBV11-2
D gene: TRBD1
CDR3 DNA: TGTGCCAGCAGGGGCGGGACAGACTGGAACTATGGCTACACCTTC
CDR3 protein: CASRGGTDWNYGYTF

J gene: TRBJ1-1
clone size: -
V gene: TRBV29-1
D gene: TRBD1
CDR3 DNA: TGCAGCGTTTTGGGACAGGGGAACACTGAAGCTTTCTTT
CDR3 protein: CSVLGQGNTEAFF

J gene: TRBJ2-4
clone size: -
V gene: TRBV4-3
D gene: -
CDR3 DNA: TGCGCCAGCAGCGGACAATCTAGGTCGGGGGACCAGGCCAAAAACATTCAGTACTTC
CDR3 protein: CASSGQSRSGDQAKNIQYF

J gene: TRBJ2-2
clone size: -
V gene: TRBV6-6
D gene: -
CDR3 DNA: TGTGCCAGCAGTCTACAGGGTCCGAACACCGGGGAGCTGTTTTTT
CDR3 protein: CASSLQGPNTGELFF

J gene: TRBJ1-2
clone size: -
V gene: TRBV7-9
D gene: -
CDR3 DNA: TGTGCCAGCAGCGCAGCCAGGGTGGACTATGGCTACACCTTC
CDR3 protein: CASSAARVDYGYTF

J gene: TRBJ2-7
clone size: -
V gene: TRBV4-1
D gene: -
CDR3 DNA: TGCGCCAGCAGCCGAGTCGAGGGGTCCGAGCAGTACTTC
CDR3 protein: CASSRVEGSEQYF

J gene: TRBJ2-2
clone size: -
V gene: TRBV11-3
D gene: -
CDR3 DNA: TGTGCCAGCAGGCCAGGAGGGGAAGCCGGGGAGCTGTTTTTT
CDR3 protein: CASRPGGEAGELFF

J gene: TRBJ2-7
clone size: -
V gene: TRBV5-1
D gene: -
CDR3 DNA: TGCGCCAGCAGCTTGGAAGGCCTTAACTACGAGCAGTACTTC
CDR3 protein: CASSLEGLNYEQYF